These 5 T cell receptor beta chains came from one sample sequenced in a study of blood T cell repertoires in COVID-19. Libraries were prepared by immunoSEQ multiplex PCR; TCRdb keeps only in-frame clonotypes and omits some of them. The repertoire consists of about 270,000 clones, with more than 70% occurring once and the leading ten covering around 2%. Sequencing was performed on PBMCs or T cells enriched from blood (not recorded which). These receptors all stem from a woman between 55 and 75 years old in a cohort exposed to, infected with or recovered from COVID-19 (not recorded which).

The rearrangement links TRBV27 to TRBJ1-1; D not certain. This CDR3 contains 15 residues. Trimming shortened V by 1 base and J by 4 bases, and 13 bases separated the two germline ends. Looked up from germline, CDR1 is MNHEY and CDR2 is SMNVEV (reference sequence). This chain's CDR3 is CASSLLGRLSTEAFF. CDR3 nucleotides: TGTGCCAGCAGTTTATTGGGCAGATTGAGCACTGAAGCTTTCTTT.

V and J are TRBV7-8 and TRBJ1-5, with D hard to call. This CDR3 contains 14 residues. Trimming stripped 3 bases from V and 0 bases from J, with 6 bases between. Per germline, CDR1 SGHVS and CDR2 FQNEAQ. In nucleotides, the CDR3 is TGTGCCAGCAGCTTCGGACTTAGCAATCAGCCCCAGCATTTT. Translating it yields CASSFGLSNQPQHF. Combining the CDR3 with reference TRBV7-8 and TRBJ1-5 gives the whole variable domain GAGVSQSPRYKVAKRGQDVALRCDPISGHVSLFWYQQALGQGPEFLTYFQNEAQLDKSGLPSDRFFAERPEGSVSTLKIQRTQQEDSAVYLCASSFGLSNQPQHFGDGTRLSIL.

This chain joins TRBV5-4 and TRBJ2-5; 12 bases fit TRBD2. This CDR3 region has 15 residues. J lost 5 bases, V lost 3 bases, and 5 bases had no gene match. Germline CDR1 and CDR2: SGHNT and YYREEE (reference sequence). CDR3 coding DNA: TGTGCCAGCAGCTCCCGACTAGCGGGAGAGGAGACCCAGTACTTC. The encoded protein is CASSSRLAGEETQYF.

This clone appeared a few times. The chain carries TRBV6-5 and TRBJ2-7; a possible D gene is TRBD2 (6 bases). The germline V and J ends were trimmed by 5 bases and 4 bases, with 9 bases remaining between them. Per germline, CDR1 MNHEY and CDR2 SVGAGI. CDR3 length: 12 residues. CDR3 residues: CASSRAGYEQYF. The CDR3 region has the DNA TGTGCCAGCAGTCGGGCGGGATACGAGCAGTACTTC.

The chain uses TRBV2 and TRBJ2-1, with D possibly matching TRBD1 (6 bases). The CDR3 totals 14 residues. Trimming removed 8 bases at V and 9 bases at J, with 20 bases between. Germline CDR1 SNHLY, CDR2 FYNNEI. CDR3 nucleotides: TGTGCCAGCTTAGGGGGAGTCGGACAACTTGAGCAGTTCTTC. This gives the protein CASLGGVGQLEQFF.